This T cell receptor (beta chain) comes out of a study of T cell changes during pregnancy in multiple sclerosis. The J segment lost 2 bases and the V segment lost 1 base, leaving 3 bases of the junction unmatched. Germline CDR1 SEHNR, CDR2 FQNEAQ (reference sequence). This CDR3 has 15 amino acids. TCRdb's table, derived via immunoSEQ multiplex PCR, lists solely in-frame clones and lacks some. This table has tens of thousands of clones, 85% to 90% appearing once. The chain recombines TRBV7-9 with TRBJ2-7, with 9 bases identical to TRBD2. This specimen was CD8+ T cells from peripheral blood mononuclear cells, taken in the third trimester of pregnancy. The receptor's source is a female donor with multiple sclerosis, enrolled in a pregnancy study. CDR3 loop: CASSLGGGDPYEQYF. The CDR3 DNA reads as TGTGCCAGCAGCTTAGGCGGGGGGGATCCCTACGAGCAGTACTTC.